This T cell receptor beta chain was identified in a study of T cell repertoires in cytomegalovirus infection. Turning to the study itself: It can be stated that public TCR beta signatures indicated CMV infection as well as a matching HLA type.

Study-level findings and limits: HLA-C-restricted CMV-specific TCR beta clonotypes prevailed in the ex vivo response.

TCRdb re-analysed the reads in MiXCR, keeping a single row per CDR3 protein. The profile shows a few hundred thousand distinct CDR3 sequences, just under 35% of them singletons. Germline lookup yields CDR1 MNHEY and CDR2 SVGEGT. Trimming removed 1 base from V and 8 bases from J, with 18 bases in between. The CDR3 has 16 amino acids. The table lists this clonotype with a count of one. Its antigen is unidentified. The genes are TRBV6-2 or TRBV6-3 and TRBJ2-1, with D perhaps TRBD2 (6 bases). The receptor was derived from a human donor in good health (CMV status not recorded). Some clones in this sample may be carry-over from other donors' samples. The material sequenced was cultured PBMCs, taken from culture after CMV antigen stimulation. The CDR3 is CASSYWGERTSDEQFF. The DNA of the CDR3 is TGTGCCAGCAGTTACTGGGGGGAGCGAACGTCAGATGAGCAGTTCTTC.